Listed below are T cell receptor beta chains from one sample, sequenced in a study of Ad26.COV2.S vaccination and SARS-CoV-2 variants. The data were produced by immunoSEQ multiplex PCR, yet TCRdb's version contains in-frame clones alone and is incomplete. The table records 500,000 or so clones, approximately 89% of them present only once. The material sequenced was peripheral blood, taken in a trial of Ad26.COV2.S vaccine versus placebo. These receptors were collected from a person between 18 and 65 years old who received the Ad26.COV2.S COVID-19 vaccine or a placebo. The CDR3 runs from the conserved cysteine through the conserved F or W. D genes are given only for firm matches. Rows give clone size only sometimes, using once, few, many, or a class for an expanded clone.

-	TRBD2	TRBV7-9	TRBJ2-3	CASSLGLAGGPDTQYF	TGTGCCAGCAGCTTGGGACTAGCGGGGGGCCCAGATACGCAGTATTTT
-	-	TRBV23-1	TRBJ2-4	CASSQPAVDIQYF	TGCGCCAGCAGTCAACCGGCAGTGGACATTCAGTACTTC
-	TRBD2	TRBV4-3	TRBJ2-1	CASSQSGGFYNEQFF	TGCGCCAGCAGCCAAAGCGGGGGGTTTTACAATGAGCAGTTCTTC
-	-	TRBV7-9	TRBJ2-3	CASSLASGYTDTQYF	TGTGCCAGCAGCTTAGCTAGCGGCTACACAGATACGCAGTATTTT
few	TRBD1	TRBV4-1	TRBJ1-2	CASSQDPGQERRYTF	TGCGCCAGCAGCCAAGATCCGGGACAGGAAAGGCGCTACACCTTC
-	-	TRBV19	TRBJ2-2	CASNTGRYTIGELFF	TGTGCCAGCAATACGGGGAGATACACCATCGGGGAGCTGTTTTTT
-	-	TRBV6-5	TRBJ1-4	CAIGRGPGEKLFF	TGTGCCATCGGACGGGGCCCCGGTGAAAAACTGTTTTTT
-	-	TRBV18	TRBJ1-4	CASSPGDIDSANEKLFF	TGTGCCAGCTCACCGGGGGATATCGACAGCGCTAATGAAAAACTGTTTTTT
once	-	TRBV2	TRBJ2-2	CASSILGNTGELFF	TGTGCCAGCAGTATCCTAGGGAACACCGGGGAGCTGTTTTTT
-	TRBD1	TRBV7-9	TRBJ2-1	CASSSDRGSYNEQFF	TGTGCCAGCAGCTCGGACAGGGGCTCCTACAATGAGCAGTTCTTC
-	-	TRBV18	TRBJ2-3	CASSPGVTDTQYF	TGTGCCAGCTCACCAGGGGTCACAGATACGCAGTATTTT
few	TRBD2	TRBV27	TRBJ2-1	CASSAGSSYNEQFF	TGTGCCAGTTCAGCGGGGTCGTCCTACAATGAGCAGTTCTTC
-	-	TRBV6-2/TRBV6-3	TRBJ1-4	CASSYSGNVGEKLFF	TGTGCCAGCAGTTACTCGGGGAACGTCGGGGAAAAACTGTTTTTT
few	-	TRBV29-1	TRBJ2-1	CSVEDGRGDEQFF	TGCAGCGTTGAAGATGGCAGGGGGGATGAGCAGTTCTTC
once	TRBD1	TRBV7-3	TRBJ2-3	CASRRQGSSTDTQYF	TGTGCCAGCAGGAGACAGGGCAGTAGCACAGATACGCAGTATTTT
-	-	TRBV5-1	TRBJ1-6	CASSLGAINNSPLHF	TGCGCCAGCAGCTTAGGGGCGATAAATAATTCACCCCTCCACTTT
-	-	TRBV3-1/TRBV3-2	TRBJ2-3	CASSQELQEGPFKDFTDTQYF	TGTGCCAGCAGCCAAGAGTTGCAAGAGGGACCGTTTAAGGATTTCACAGATACGCAGTATTTT
-	-	TRBV9	TRBJ1-2	CASSSNNRNGYTF	TGTGCCAGCAGCAGTAATAACAGGAACGGCTACACCTTC
-	TRBD1	TRBV7-3	TRBJ2-2	CASSRDRVGTGELFF	TGTGCCAGCAGCAGAGACAGGGTCGGGACCGGGGAGCTGTTTTTT
-	TRBD1	TRBV11-3	TRBJ2-5	CASSYPVGTELQGLRTQYF	TGTGCCAGCAGCTACCCTGTAGGGACAGAGCTCCAAGGGTTGAGGACCCAGTACTTC
-	TRBD1	TRBV6-5	TRBJ2-7	CASSKSGTDYEQYF	TGTGCCAGCAGTAAATCCGGGACAGACTACGAGCAGTACTTC
-	-	TRBV5-4	TRBJ1-1	CASSQQKTEAFF	TGTGCCAGCAGCCAACAAAAGACTGAAGCTTTCTTT
-	TRBD2	TRBV4-2	TRBJ2-5	CASSQERGSGGFQETQYF	TGTGCCAGCAGCCAAGAGAGGGGCAGCGGGGGGTTTCAAGAGACCCAGTACTTC
-	-	TRBV18	TRBJ2-5	CASSLKTLPLALGETQYF	TGTGCCAGCTCACTAAAGACTTTGCCCTTGGCCCTGGGAGAGACCCAGTACTTC
once	TRBD1	TRBV28	TRBJ1-2	CASSTPEQGEYGYTF	TGTGCCAGCAGTACCCCCGAACAGGGGGAGTATGGCTACACCTTC
-	-	TRBV11-1	TRBJ2-6	CASSLGRNSGANVLTF	TGTGCCAGCAGCTTGGGGCGAAACTCTGGGGCCAACGTCCTGACTTTC
-	-	TRBV15	TRBJ1-2	CATSRDQEVSGGYTF	TGTGCCACCAGCAGAGATCAGGAGGTCTCGGGGGGCTACACCTTC
-	-	TRBV21-1	TRBJ1-1	CASSPLRAAVMNTEAFF	TGTGCCAGCAGCCCCCTGAGGGCGGCGGTAATGAACACTGAAGCTTTCTTT
-	TRBD1	TRBV27	TRBJ2-2	CASSFWDRVGSGRTGELFF	TGTGCCAGCAGTTTTTGGGACAGGGTAGGATCAGGTCGAACCGGGGAGCTGTTTTTT
-	-	TRBV18	TRBJ2-2	CASSSLQGNTGELFF	TGTGCCAGCTCATCCCTTCAAGGGAACACCGGGGAGCTGTTTTTT
-	-	TRBV4-2	TRBJ1-5	CASSQELDSYQPQHF	TGTGCCAGCAGCCAAGAGTTGGACAGCTATCAGCCCCAGCATTTT
-	-	TRBV9	TRBJ1-1	CASSVDGWRNTEAFF	TGTGCCAGCAGCGTAGATGGGTGGAGGAACACTGAAGCTTTCTTT
-	-	TRBV6-2/TRBV6-3	TRBJ2-3	CASSYSPTNTDTQYF	TGTGCCAGCAGTTATTCCCCGACGAACACAGATACGCAGTATTTT
-	-	TRBV28	TRBJ1-2	CASSRGSRGSYGYTF	TGTGCCAGCAGTAGGGGGTCGAGGGGGAGCTATGGCTACACCTTC
-	TRBD1	TRBV18	TRBJ1-5	CASSTGTGDNQPQHF	TGTGCCAGCTCAACGGGGACAGGGGATAATCAGCCCCAGCATTTT
-	-	TRBV4-1	TRBJ1-4	CASSQVMEFGKLFF	TGCGCCAGCAGCCAAGTAATGGAGTTCGGGAAACTGTTTTTT
-	-	TRBV7-3	TRBJ2-3	CASSLQGRDTQYF	TGTGCCAGCAGCTTACAGGGACGCGATACGCAGTATTTT
-	-	TRBV7-9	TRBJ1-5	CASSSGQYSNQPQHF	TGTGCCAGCAGCTCAGGACAGTATAGCAATCAGCCCCAGCATTTT
-	-	TRBV28	TRBJ1-6	CASNGAGAIRYSPLHF	TGTGCCAGCAACGGAGCGGGGGCGATCAGGTATTCACCCCTCCACTTT
-	TRBD2	TRBV10-3	TRBJ2-7	CAISDGLAGGFSAEQYF	TGTGCCATCAGTGACGGACTAGCGGGGGGATTTTCAGCCGAGCAGTACTTC
-	TRBD1	TRBV19	TRBJ2-7	CASGYRGDPEQYF	TGTGCCTCCGGATACAGGGGGGACCCCGAGCAGTACTTC
-	TRBD2	TRBV4-3	TRBJ2-3	CASSQAMVRLAGDSTDTQYF	TGCGCCAGCAGCCAAGCAATGGTGCGGCTAGCGGGGGATAGCACAGATACGCAGTATTTT
few	-	TRBV6-5	TRBJ1-2	CASSYVGGRDYGYTF	TGTGCCAGCAGTTACGTCGGGGGCAGGGACTATGGCTACACCTTC